Following are 13 T cell receptor beta chains from one sample sequenced in a study of beta chain features in type 1 diabetes. The entirety of the isolated RNA underwent reverse transcription, so expressed TCRB transcripts were sequenced. Profiled with immunoSEQ multiplex PCR; TCRdb holds only in-frame clones, not every one. The sample has about 160,000 clones; approximately 7.8% are singletons. These TCRs are of unknown antigen specificity. Study observations and caveats: When Type 1 diabetes patients were examined, their TCRB CDR3s proved moderately but significantly shorter in all four CD4+ subsets.

Sequencing was done on a sample of central memory CD4+ T cells from blood. These receptors originate from a woman aged 40 to 50 with type 1 diabetes.

This clone was seen more than once but under ten times. V and J are TRBV7-2 and TRBJ2-7; D is unresolved. The V gene's germline CDR1 is SGHTA and CDR2 FQGNSA. There are 14 residues in the CDR3. V lost 7 bases and J lost 2, with 15 bases in between. CDR3 nucleotide sequence: TGTGCCAGCACCGTACCCGGTATAACCTACGAGCAGTACTTC. It yields the protein CASTVPGITYEQYF. The full variable domain, in which reference TRBV7-2 and TRBJ2-7 provide the parts outside the CDR3, is GAGVSQSPSNKVTEKGKDVELRCDPISGHTALYWYRQSLGQGLEFLIYFQGNSAPDKSGLPSDRFSAERTGGSVSTLTIQRTQQEDSAVYLCASTVPGITYEQYFGPGTRLTVT.

CDR3 sequence: CASSPVAGEQYF. Written as DNA, the CDR3 is TGTGCCAGCAGTCCGGTAGCTGGCGAGCAGTACTTC. V usage is TRBV28 and J usage is TRBJ2-7, with D uncertain. V was cut by 5 bases and J by 6 bases, with 11 bases left in between. The CDR3 has 12 residues. CDR1 is MDHEN and CDR2 is SYDVKM in the germline V gene.

This clone was observed a handful of times. The CDR3 DNA sequence: TGTGCCAGCAGCTCCTCGCCTGGGACTAGCGAGGAGGGCCTTTATGAGCAGTTCTTC. Amino acids: CASSSSPGTSEEGLYEQFF. The V call is TRBV7-9, the J call TRBJ2-1; 10 bases fit TRBD2. The CDR3 extends over 19 amino acids. Germline loops: CDR1 SEHNR, CDR2 FQNEAQ (reference sequence). Unmatched junction bases numbered 20, after V lost 4 bases and J lost 8 bases.

This clone was seen a handful of times. The J gene is TRBJ2-7, the V gene TRBV30; 10 positions match TRBD2. Germline V lookup: CDR1 GTSNPN, CDR2 SVGIG (reference sequence). V dropped 0 bases and J dropped 0; count of bases not matched to a gene: 5. The CDR3 covers 16 residues. DNA for the CDR3: TGTGCCTGGAGTGTGGCTAGCGGGAGACTCTCCTACGAGCAGTACTTC. This translates into CAWSVASGRLSYEQYF.

The rearrangement uses TRBV6-4 and TRBJ2-3; no clear D. This CDR3 has 13 amino acids. Germline V CDR1 and CDR2: MRHNA, SNTAGT. V was trimmed by 3 bases and J by 6 bases, leaving 10 bases between them. Written as DNA, the CDR3 is TGTGCCAGCAGTGAGGTCTACGGGGATACGCAGTATTTT. It codes for CASSEVYGDTQYF.

This chain joins TRBV2 and TRBJ1-1; D may be TRBD1 (6 bases). Deletions cut 11 bases from V and 3 bases from J, with 16 bases between. CDR1 and CDR2 (germline): SNHLY, FYNNEI. The CDR3 sequence is 13 residues long. CDR3 bases: TGTGCCTCAGTCCAGGGGATGGACACTGAAGCTTTCTTT. Translating gives CASVQGMDTEAFF.

The V call is TRBV7-9, the J call TRBJ2-5; D perhaps matches TRBD1 (6 bases). V lost 1 base and J 5 bases, leaving 17 bases between the germline ends. CDR1 is SEHNR and CDR2 is FQNEAQ in the germline V gene (reference sequence). The CDR3 loop spans 16 amino acids. The CDR3 sequence: CASSLGRGGVRETQYF. In DNA form, the CDR3 reads TGTGCCAGCAGCTTAGGTCGAGGGGGAGTGCGGGAGACCCAGTACTTC.

In this sample, this clone turned up a few times. This sequence joins TRBV7-3 and TRBJ2-1; tentative D call: TRBD1 (6 bases). Germline V lookup: CDR1 SGHTA, CDR2 FQGTGA. This CDR3 comprises 15 residues. The germline V and J ends were trimmed by 2 bases and 5 bases, with 13 bases remaining between them. CDR3 nucleotide sequence: TGTGCCAGCAGCTTAGGACCAGGGGCACACAATGAGCAGTTCTTC. It specifies CASSLGPGAHNEQFF.

This clone was counted a few times. This rearrangement joins TRBV7-9 to TRBJ1-1, with D unresolved. Trimming took 3 bases from V and 0 from J, leaving 17 bases between them. This CDR3 has 17 amino acids. Germline V gene data show CDR1 as SEHNR and CDR2 as FQNEAQ (reference sequence). CDR3 nucleotides: TGTGCCAGCAGCTTGCCCCGGCTGGAGCCGATGAACACTGAAGCTTTCTTT. Translating gives CASSLPRLEPMNTEAFF.

This CDR3 is CASSLGFREQYF. CDR3 sequence (DNA): TGTGCCAGCAGCTTAGGGTTTCGGGAGCAGTACTTC. The chain is built from TRBV7-2 and TRBJ2-5; D perhaps matches TRBD2 (6 bases). Germline V gene lookup returns CDR1 SGHTA and CDR2 FQGNSA. The CDR3 has 12 residues. With 1 base removed from V and 11 bases from J, the gap between germline ends came to 11 bases.

The table lists this clone with a few counts. The chain joins TRBV7-9 to TRBJ2-3; weak D call: TRBD2 (6 bases). CDR3 length: 15 residues. The ends were cut back, 5 bases at V and 6 bases at J, with 18 bases in the middle. Germline V lookup: CDR1 SEHNR, CDR2 FQNEAQ (reference sequence). Written as DNA, the CDR3 is TGTGCCAGCAGCGCCCAACGGACTAACCGTGATACGCAGTATTTT. Its protein product is CASSAQRTNRDTQYF.

This clone was seen a handful of times. The chain couples TRBV11-2 to TRBJ1-2; possible D gene TRBD1, 5 bases. The CDR3 is made up of 13 amino acids. The V and J ends lost 5 bases and 2 bases respectively, with 9 bases between them. Germline values: CDR1 SGHAT, CDR2 FQNNGV. The CDR3 reads CASSERQNYGYTF. CDR3 sequence (DNA): TGTGCCAGCAGCGAGAGACAGAACTATGGCTACACCTTC.

The rearrangement uses TRBV14 and TRBJ2-7; TRBD1 might be the D (6 bases). This CDR3 is built from 14 residues. Per the germline V gene, CDR1 is SGHDN and CDR2 is FVKESK. The ends were cut back, 6 bases at V and 5 bases at J, with 17 bases in the middle. CDR3 DNA sequence: TGTGCCAGCAGACTTACCGAACAGGGAAACGAGCAGTACTTC. Protein: CASRLTEQGNEQYF.